The clone carrying this T cell receptor (beta chain) has more than one count but fewer than ten. The source of the sample is a study of HIV-infected patients and healthy controls. This CDR3 contains 17 residues. CDR1 is KGHSH, CDR2 LQKENI, per germline. The V end was cut by 3 bases, the J end by 6 bases, with 20 bases between. TCRdb re-derived calls from the 5' RACE reads in MiXCR, one entry per CDR3 protein. The data show around 67,000 distinct CDR3 sequences, with roughly a sixth seen just once and under 6.5% held by the top ten. Sample: CD4+ T cells from blood. The V gene is TRBV18, the J gene TRBJ2-2; D is unresolved. The receptor was isolated from a human donor in good health. CDR3 in DNA: TGTGCCAGCTCACCCCCCTTTTCGGGCCGAGATTCCGGGGAGCTGTTTTTT. It specifies CASSPPFSGRDSGELFF. Using reference TRBV18 and TRBJ2-2 for the parts outside the CDR3, the full variable domain is NAGVMQNPRHLVRRRGQEARLRCSPMKGHSHVYWYRQLPEEGLKFMVYLQKENIIDESGMPKERFSAEFPKEGPSILRIQQVVRGDSAAYFCASSPPFSGRDSGELFFGEGSRLTVL.